What follows are 20 T cell receptor beta chains derived from one specimen sequenced in a study of blood T cell repertoires in COVID-19. Here immunoSEQ multiplex PCR was the method, and the copy in TCRdb shows in-frame clones only, minus some. The sample yields some 200,000 clones, around nine tenths seen once. The sample consisted of peripheral blood. These receptors came from a woman aged 18 to 35 who had recovered from COVID-19.

This chain links TRBV7-2 with TRBJ2-7; 13 nucleotides match TRBD2. The CDR3 covers 16 residues. CDR1 and CDR2 (germline): SGHTA, FQGNSA. Unmatched junction bases numbered 8, after V lost 5 bases and J lost 4 bases. The CDR3 sequence is CASSLGLAGVGYEQYF. The CDR3 DNA reads as TGTGCCAGCAGCCTAGGACTAGCGGGGGTAGGGTACGAGCAGTACTTC.

The V and J genes are TRBV5-6 and TRBJ2-7, with TRBD1 matching 9 bases. The CDR3 is 14 residues long. V gave up 4 bases and J gave up 2 bases; unmatched junction bases: 4. The germline CDR1 and CDR2 sequences are SGHDT and YYEEEE. The CDR3 coding sequence is TGTGCCAGCAGCCGGACAGGGGCCCCCTACGAGCAGTACTTC. Translation: CASSRTGAPYEQYF.

The CDR3 DNA is TGTGCCAGCAGCCACACCGGGAGTTCGACAGATACGCAGTATTTT. Protein: CASSHTGSSTDTQYF. The rearrangement joins TRBV28 to TRBJ2-3, with a possible D match to TRBD2 (6 bases). The ends were cut back, 6 bases at V and 3 bases at J, with 16 bases in the middle. CDR1 is MDHEN, CDR2 SYDVKM, per germline. The CDR3 runs to 15 residues.

CDR3 DNA: TGTGCCAGTAGTATCGCTGGACTAGTCGGGCGGGGTTACAATGAGCAGTTCTTC. It specifies CASSIAGLVGRGYNEQFF. The rearrangement joins TRBV19 to TRBJ2-1, with 7 bases that match TRBD2. V lost 3 bases, J lost 4 bases, and 15 bases stayed unmatched. Germline CDR1 LNHDA, CDR2 SQIVND (reference sequence). This CDR3 is 18 amino acids long.

The chain joins TRBV6-5 to TRBJ1-2; D is perhaps TRBD1 (6 bases). V shed 6 bases and J shed 3 bases, with 14 bases lying between them. Germline lookup yields CDR1 MNHEY and CDR2 SVGAGI. This CDR3 comprises 14 residues. Written as DNA, the CDR3 is TGTGCCAGCAGCCGGCCAGGACAGTACTATGGCTACACCTTC. Its protein is CASSRPGQYYGYTF.

This clone was counted between two and nine times. The chain has TRBV28 and TRBJ1-3, with 7 nucleotides matching TRBD1. The CDR3 extends over 15 amino acids. Germline V lookup: CDR1 MDHEN, CDR2 SYDVKM. V dropped 5 bases and J dropped 3; count of bases not matched to a gene: 7. The CDR3 DNA reads as TGTGCCAGCAGTCTCGAGGGGGCGGGTGGAAACACCATATATTTT. Encoded protein: CASSLEGAGGNTIYF.

The chain uses TRBV29-1 and TRBJ1-2; D remains unclear. The CDR3 totals 11 residues. V lost 7 bases to trimming and J lost 8 bases, with 14 bases between them. Germline V gene data show CDR1 as SQVTM and CDR2 as ANQGSEA. CDR3 sequence (DNA): TGCAGCGGACCGCAGGAACAGGGCTACACCTTC. Translating gives CSGPQEQGYTF.

The chain uses TRBV24-1 and TRBJ2-3; 7 bases are a match to TRBD2. V shed 3 bases, J shed 6 bases, and the junction held 20 bases outside the gene matches. CDR3 length equals 19 residues. The germline gives CDR1 KGHDR, CDR2 SFDVKD. This chain's CDR3 is CATSDSSVGGGEIQDTQYF. As DNA, the CDR3 is TGTGCCACCAGTGATAGTAGCGTGGGGGGGGGAGAGATACAGGATACGCAGTATTTT.

This chain joins TRBV7-9 and TRBJ1-3; no clear D. The germline V and J ends were trimmed by 4 bases and 0 bases, with 10 bases remaining between them. The CDR3 sequence is 15 residues long. Germline V lookup: CDR1 SEHNR, CDR2 FQNEAQ (reference sequence). The CDR3 loop is CASSYRGLSGNTIYF. The DNA of the CDR3 is TGTGCCAGCAGCTACCGTGGCCTCTCTGGAAACACCATATATTTT.

The sample holds a few counts of this clone. The gene calls are TRBV6-5 and TRBJ1-6; TRBD1 aligns across 8 bases. The V and J ends lost 6 bases and 7 bases, in that order; junction bases with no gene match: 8. The germline V gene encodes CDR1 MNHEY and CDR2 SVGAGI. The CDR3 contains 15 residues. CDR3 sequence reads: CASSIQGVANSPLHF. The CDR3 DNA is TGTGCCAGCAGCATACAGGGGGTCGCCAATTCACCCCTCCACTTT.

The chain is built from TRBV5-1 and TRBJ2-5; 7 bases fit TRBD1. Trimming took 7 bases from V and 1 from J; bases not matched to a gene: 7. The CDR3 is made up of 14 amino acids. The germline V gene has CDR1 SGHRS and CDR2 YFSETQ. The CDR3 here is CASATGQTQETQYF. CDR3 in DNA: TGCGCCAGCGCGACGGGACAGACCCAAGAGACCCAGTACTTC.

This clone was recorded at least ten times. This rearrangement joins TRBV4-1 to TRBJ1-1; D is uncertain. This CDR3 is built from 13 residues. Per the germline V gene, CDR1 is MGHRA and CDR2 is YSYEKL. V lost 4 bases to trimming and J lost 3 bases, with 9 bases between them. CDR3 protein: CASSPMGDTEAFF. In nucleotides, the CDR3 is TGCGCCAGCAGCCCGATGGGAGACACTGAAGCTTTCTTT.

This chain links TRBV27 with TRBJ1-5; 7 positions agree with TRBD1. The CDR3 contains 14 residues. CDR1 and CDR2 (germline): MNHEY, SMNVEV (reference sequence). Germline trimming cut 6 bases from V and 3 bases from J; bases unmatched to any gene: 5. The CDR3 DNA reads TGTGCCAGCAGCTTGACAGGGAACAATCAGCCCCAGCATTTT. Protein product: CASSLTGNNQPQHF.

V and J are TRBV5-4 and TRBJ2-3; 7 bases are shared with TRBD2. J was trimmed by 4 bases and V by 4 bases; bases with no gene match: 6. This CDR3 comprises 14 residues. CDR1 and CDR2 from the germline V gene are SGHNT and YYREEE (reference sequence). CDR3 sequence: CASSPTTSADTQYF. CDR3 nucleotides: TGTGCCAGCAGCCCCACTACTAGCGCAGATACGCAGTATTTT.

The chain links TRBV9 to TRBJ2-5; possibly TRBD2 for D (6 bases). Trimming shortened V by 0 bases and J by 4 bases, and 10 bases separated the two germline ends. CDR1 is SGDLS, CDR2 YYNGEE, per germline. The CDR3 is 14 residues long. This chain's CDR3 is CASSVAGVPETQYF. The CDR3 nucleotides read TGTGCCAGCAGCGTAGCGGGAGTCCCAGAGACCCAGTACTTC.

The rearrangement joins TRBV19 to TRBJ2-7; a possible D gene is TRBD2 (6 bases). The CDR3 is 14 residues long. Trimming removed 5 bases at V and 2 bases at J, with 13 bases between. From germline, CDR1 is LNHDA and CDR2 SQIVND (reference sequence). CDR3 residues: CASSPWRGTYEQYF. The CDR3, as DNA: TGTGCCAGTAGTCCATGGCGGGGAACCTACGAGCAGTACTTC.

CDR3 sequence (DNA): TGTGCCAGCAGCTTAAGGGGGTCCACAGATACGCAGTATTTT. Translated: CASSLRGSTDTQYF. The chain has TRBV7-2 and TRBJ2-3; the D gene is possibly TRBD1 (6 bases). With 2 bases removed from V and 2 bases from J, the gap between germline ends came to 8 bases. CDR3 size: 14 residues. CDR1 SGHTA and CDR2 FQGNSA come from the germline V gene.

A word on this clone: The same CDR3 is also encoded by other DNA sequences in this sample. This chain joins TRBV5-1 and TRBJ1-2; D possibly corresponds to TRBD1 (5 bases). With 1 base removed from V and 4 bases from J, the gap between germline ends came to 5 bases. Germline V gene sequence: CDR1 SGHRS, CDR2 YFSETQ. CDR3 length: 12 amino acids. CDR3: CASSLRGYGYTF. The CDR3 region has the DNA TGCGCCAGCAGCTTGAGGGGCTATGGCTACACCTTC.

The V call is TRBV2, the J call TRBJ2-1, with 7 bases matching TRBD2. This CDR3 contains 15 residues. V dropped 2 bases and J dropped 3; count of bases not matched to a gene: 4. Germline V gene sequence: CDR1 SNHLY, CDR2 FYNNEI. This CDR3 is CASSEPGLIYNEQFF. In DNA, the CDR3 is TGTGCCAGCAGTGAACCGGGACTAATCTACAATGAGCAGTTCTTC.

The V gene is TRBV7-9, the J gene TRBJ1-1; D is undetermined. Trimming cost V 7 bases and J 1 base, with 10 bases left between them. In germline, CDR1 is SEHNR, CDR2 FQNEAQ (reference sequence). The CDR3 is 13 residues long. The CDR3 protein is CASTQSANTEAFF. CDR3 nucleotides: TGTGCCAGCACCCAGTCTGCGAACACTGAAGCTTTCTTT.